These 10 T cell receptor beta chains originate from one sample sequenced in a study of blood T cell repertoires in COVID-19. The repertoire was sequenced with immunoSEQ multiplex PCR; TCRdb's copy has only in-frame clones and lacks some. The sample holds under 450,000 clones, 89% seen once. The source material was peripheral blood. These receptors were taken from a woman aged 40 to 50 with COVID-19, enrolled during active disease.

V and J are TRBV7-3 and TRBJ2-5; the match to TRBD2 covers 10 bases. CDR1 and CDR2 (germline): SGHTA, FQGTGA. V lost 5 bases to trimming and J lost 6 bases; unmatched junction nucleotides: 9. CDR3 length: 15 amino acids. In DNA form, the CDR3 reads TGTGCCAGCAGCATGAGCGGGGGGGCTTTACAGACCCAGTACTTC. It codes for CASSMSGGALQTQYF.

This chain joins TRBV29-1 and TRBJ1-2; D remains unclear. This CDR3 spans 11 amino acids. Looked up from germline, CDR1 is SQVTM and CDR2 is ANQGSEA. The V gene lost 6 bases and the J gene lost 8 bases, with 13 bases spanning the gap. CDR3 DNA sequence: TGCAGCGTCCTGTTGAGGGAGGGCTACACCTTC. Residues: CSVLLREGYTF. The variable domain in full, with the rest retrieved from reference TRBV29-1 and TRBJ1-2, is SAVISQKPSRDICQRGTSLTIQCQVDSQVTMMFWYRQQPGQSLTLIATANQGSEATYESGFVIDKFPISRPNLTFSTLTVSNMSPEDSSIYLCSVLLREGYTFGSGTRLTVV.

The chain combines TRBV4-3 with TRBJ1-6; no clear D. V shed 2 bases and J shed 8 bases, with 13 bases lying between them. This CDR3 is 15 amino acids long. Germline V gene sequence: CDR1 LGHNA, CDR2 YSLEER. CDR3 DNA sequence: TGCGCCAGCAGCCAATTACCTATCGAGGATTCACCCCTCCACTTT. Protein: CASSQLPIEDSPLHF.

This clone was seen only a few times. This chain connects TRBV5-1 to TRBJ1-1, with 7 bases that match TRBD1. The trim removed 6 bases at V and 1 base at J, leaving 6 bases unmatched. CDR3 length equals 14 residues. Germline CDR1 and CDR2: SGHRS and YFSETQ. CDR3 in DNA: TGCGCCAGCAACCCGACAGGGCAGAACACTGAAGCTTTCTTT. Translated, it gives CASNPTGQNTEAFF.

This chain connects TRBV7-8 to TRBJ2-2; a weak D match, TRBD2 (6 bases). Germline V lookup: CDR1 SGHVS, CDR2 FQNEAQ. This CDR3 spans 17 amino acids. Trimming took off 1 base at V and 1 base at J, with 13 bases between the two ends. DNA of the CDR3: TGTGCCAGCAGCTTAGGGTCGGGACTCCTGAACACCGGGGAGCTGTTTTTT. This translates into CASSLGSGLLNTGELFF.

This chain uses TRBV20-1 with TRBJ2-5, with 9 bases lining up with TRBD1. CDR1 DFQATT and CDR2 SNEGSKA come from the germline V gene (reference sequence). V lost 3 bases, J lost 5 bases, and 7 bases stayed unmatched. The CDR3 extends over 14 amino acids. The CDR3 reads CSASRGQGRETQYF. The CDR3 DNA is TGCAGTGCTAGTAGGGGACAGGGCAGGGAGACCCAGTACTTC.

The V gene is TRBV9, the J gene TRBJ1-4; 7 positions match TRBD1. J lost 2 bases, V lost 0 bases, and 1 base had no gene match. This CDR3 has 15 residues. Germline-derived CDR1 and CDR2 are SGDLS and YYNGEE. CDR3 DNA sequence: TGTGCCAGCAGCGTAGAGGGGGCGACTAATGAAAAACTGTTTTTT. This translates into CASSVEGATNEKLFF.

The rearrangement uses TRBV7-2 and TRBJ1-1; 8 bases match TRBD1. V trimming: 0 bases; J trimming: 1 base; junction bases outside the gene matches: 1. Germline assignment: CDR1 SGHTA and CDR2 FQGNSA. This CDR3 has 15 amino acids. The CDR3 nucleotides are TGTGCCAGCAGCTTAGCGGGGACAGGGAACACTGAAGCTTTCTTT. This gives the protein CASSLAGTGNTEAFF.

The chain employs TRBV18 and TRBJ2-7; tentative D call: TRBD1 (6 bases). CDR3 size: 14 residues. The germline CDR1 and CDR2 sequences are KGHSH and LQKENI. V shed 3 bases and J shed 3 bases, with 12 bases lying between them. The chain's CDR3 is CASSPGTSNYEQYF. In DNA form, the CDR3 reads TGTGCCAGCTCACCCGGGACATCCAACTACGAGCAGTACTTC.

This chain links TRBV28 with TRBJ2-5; D unclear. The germline gives CDR1 MDHEN, CDR2 SYDVKM. This CDR3 has 12 amino acids. V gave up 3 bases and J gave up 4 bases, with 6 bases separating them. The CDR3 bases are TGTGCCAGCAGTTTGAGTCGAGAGACCCAGTACTTC. Amino acids: CASSLSRETQYF.